These 25 T cell receptor beta chains were sequenced from one sample in a study of early T cells in non-severe SARS-CoV-2 infection. TCRdb re-called the 5' RACE reads through MiXCR, storing one row per CDR3 protein. The sample comprises 80,000 or so distinct CDR3 sequences, about 16% of which are singletons, and 12% rests with the top ten. Sequenced input: whole blood. These TCRs come from an adult who was a healthcare worker with PCR-confirmed SARS-CoV-2 infection or an uninfected control (not recorded which).

In this sample, this clonotype turned up many times. The genes are TRBV7-9 and TRBJ2-5, with D unresolved. The CDR3 sequence is 12 residues long. The ends were cut back, 4 bases at V and 5 bases at J, with 8 bases in the middle. CDR1 is SEHNR, CDR2 FQNEAQ, per germline (reference sequence). This CDR3 is CASSSVKETQYF. The DNA for the CDR3 is TGTGCCAGCAGCTCAGTTAAGGAGACCCAGTACTTC.

This clonotype was seen a handful of times. CDR3 residues: CASSQVIQGNSPLHF. The CDR3 DNA sequence: TGCGCCAGCAGCCAGGTGATTCAGGGGAATTCACCCCTCCACTTT. The J gene is TRBJ1-6, the V gene TRBV4-1; D possibly corresponds to TRBD1 (6 bases). Trimming cost V 3 bases and J 7 bases, with 13 bases left between them. CDR1 is MGHRA and CDR2 is YSYEKL in the germline V gene. The CDR3 covers 15 residues.

This clonotype was recorded only once. The V and J genes are TRBV18 and TRBJ2-7; perhaps TRBD1 as D (6 bases). Per germline, CDR1 KGHSH and CDR2 LQKENI. The CDR3 length is 13 residues. V lost 3 bases to trimming and J lost 5 bases, with 11 bases between them. CDR3 residues: CASSPRTDDEQYF. Written as DNA, the CDR3 is TGTGCCAGCTCACCGCGGACAGATGACGAGCAGTACTTC.

This clonotype has more than one count but fewer than ten. The J gene is TRBJ2-7, the V gene TRBV5-6; 8 bases align to TRBD1. There are 14 residues in the CDR3. Per germline, CDR1 SGHDT and CDR2 YYEEEE. The V and J ends lost 7 bases and 3 bases, in that order; junction bases with no gene match: 9. CDR3 coding DNA: TGTGCCAGCGGGAGAGACAGGGGTTTCTACGAGCAGTACTTC. Residues: CASGRDRGFYEQYF.

V is TRBV7-9 and J is TRBJ2-1; 10 bases fit TRBD1. This CDR3 spans 16 amino acids. V was clipped by 1 base and J by 4 bases; unmatched bases: 4. CDR1 SEHNR and CDR2 FQNEAQ come from the germline V gene (reference sequence). CDR3 sequence (DNA): TGTGCCAGCAGCTTAGACCGGGACAGGGGATACAATGAGCAGTTCTTC. The encoded protein is CASSLDRDRGYNEQFF.

This clonotype was seen a handful of times. The chain uses TRBV11-2 and TRBJ1-1; TRBD1 is a possible D gene (6 bases). The CDR3 runs to 15 residues. Trimming stripped 2 bases from V and 5 bases from J, with 15 bases between. Germline-derived CDR1 and CDR2 are SGHAT and FQNNGV. As DNA, the CDR3 is TGTGCCAGCAGCTTATCGACAGGACTTATGACTGAAGCTTTCTTT. This gives the protein CASSLSTGLMTEAFF.

The chain joins TRBV19 to TRBJ2-1; 7 nucleotides line up with TRBD1. The CDR3 extends over 15 amino acids. J lost 4 bases, V lost 5 bases, and 8 bases had no gene match. Germline V gene lookup returns CDR1 LNHDA and CDR2 SQIVND (reference sequence). The CDR3 spells CASSLLDRPYNEQFF. CDR3 nucleotides: TGTGCCAGTAGTCTCCTGGACAGGCCATACAATGAGCAGTTCTTC.

The chain joins TRBV5-5 to TRBJ1-2; 7 bases are a match to TRBD1. Germline values: CDR1 SGHKS, CDR2 YYEKEE (reference sequence). With V trimmed by 0 bases and J by 6 bases, 2 bases remained unmatched. The CDR3 runs to 13 residues. CDR3 sequence reads: CASSLVTGDGYTF. In DNA, the CDR3 is TGTGCCAGCAGCTTGGTTACAGGGGATGGCTACACCTTC.

The chain joins TRBV9 to TRBJ1-1; D may be TRBD1 (5 bases). V was shortened by 4 bases and J by 4 bases, with 14 bases between the two germline ends. This CDR3 spans 14 amino acids. Germline CDR1 is SGDLS and CDR2 is YYNGEE. CDR3 sequence: CASSPGPFVTEAFF. For the CDR3, the DNA is TGTGCCAGCAGCCCGGGACCCTTCGTCACTGAAGCTTTCTTT.

This clonotype was observed a few times. V and J are TRBV4-1 and TRBJ2-1; D is perhaps TRBD2 (6 bases). The germline V and J ends were trimmed by 0 bases and 0 bases, with 9 bases remaining between them. Germline V lookup: CDR1 MGHRA, CDR2 YSYEKL. The CDR3 runs 16 residues. CDR3 DNA sequence: TGCGCCAGCAGCCAAGATCTGGGGGGCTCCTACAATGAGCAGTTCTTC. Translation gives CASSQDLGGSYNEQFF.

This sequence joins TRBV27 and TRBJ1-6; D remains unclear. The CDR3 spans 16 residues. Germline-derived CDR1 and CDR2 are MNHEY and SMNVEV (reference sequence). The V end was cut by 10 bases, the J end by 0 bases, with 16 bases between. CDR3 bases: TGTGCCACCGGCCCAATATCGAGCTCCTATAATTCACCCCTCCACTTT. Residues: CATGPISSSYNSPLHF.

The J gene is TRBJ2-7, the V gene TRBV7-2; 7 nucleotides agree with TRBD2. CDR1 and CDR2 from the germline V gene are SGHTA and FQGNSA. The J segment lost 3 bases and the V segment lost 4 bases, leaving 3 bases of the junction unmatched. CDR3 length: 13 amino acids. The CDR3 spells CASSWEGHYEQYF. CDR3 coding DNA: TGTGCCAGCAGCTGGGAGGGGCACTACGAGCAGTACTTC.

This clonotype appeared many times. The chain employs TRBV7-3 and TRBJ2-7; D not certain. Looked up from germline, CDR1 is SGHTA and CDR2 is FQGTGA. V lost 1 base and J 0 bases, leaving 7 bases between the germline ends. This CDR3 has 14 amino acids. The CDR3 region has the DNA TGTGCCAGCAGCTTAATGGCGTCCTCCTACGAGCAGTACTTC. It codes for CASSLMASSYEQYF.

This clonotype came up a few times. This sequence joins TRBV2 and TRBJ1-2; 9 positions match TRBD1. The CDR3 extends over 13 amino acids. The J segment lost 5 bases and the V segment lost 10 bases, leaving 8 bases of the junction unmatched. Germline CDR1 reads SNHLY; CDR2 reads FYNNEI. The CDR3 here is CATRDREEYGYTF. The CDR3 DNA is TGTGCCACCCGGGACAGGGAGGAGTATGGCTACACCTTC. The entire variable domain, with the rest obtained from reference TRBV2 and TRBJ1-2, is as follows: EPEVTQTPSHQVTQMGQEVILRCVPISNHLYFYWYRQILGQKVEFLVSFYNNEISEKSEIFDDQFSVERPDGSNFTLKIRSTKLEDSAMYFCATRDREEYGYTFGSGTRLTVV.

In its sample, this clonotype was seen a few times. The V gene is TRBV11-3, the J gene TRBJ2-5, with 12 bases matching TRBD2. The ends lost 5 bases at V and 2 bases at J; junction bases unmatched: 6. This CDR3 comprises 16 residues. The germline V gene has CDR1 SGHNT and CDR2 YENEEA. The CDR3 region has the DNA TGTGCCAGCAGCCCCCGACTAGCGGGAGAGCAAGAGACCCAGTACTTC. As protein: CASSPRLAGEQETQYF.

This clonotype was detected a few times. CDR3 sequence: CASSQSGGGYGYTF. CDR3 bases: TGTGCCAGCAGCCAGTCAGGGGGCGGCTATGGCTACACCTTC. This chain joins TRBV4-2 and TRBJ1-2; 8 bases are a match to TRBD1. The V gene end was trimmed by 3 bases and the J gene end by 4 bases; junction bases not matched to a gene: 4. The length of the CDR3 is 14 residues. CDR1 LGHNA and CDR2 YNFKEQ come from the germline V gene.

This clonotype was observed a handful of times. This chain joins TRBV4-2 and TRBJ2-3, with 10 positions matching TRBD1. Unmatched junction bases numbered 7, after V lost 0 bases and J lost 4 bases. The CDR3 has 17 residues. CDR1 and CDR2 from the germline V gene are LGHNA and YNFKEQ. The CDR3: CASSQDLRGQGSDTQYF. The CDR3 coding sequence is TGTGCCAGCAGCCAAGATCTAAGGGGACAGGGGTCAGATACGCAGTATTTT.

The chain combines TRBV7-3 with TRBJ2-1; TRBD2 aligns across 10 bases. The CDR3 contains 15 residues. The V and J ends lost 5 bases and 5 bases, in that order; junction bases with no gene match: 6. Germline CDR1 reads SGHTA; CDR2 reads FQGTGA. CDR3 in amino acids: CASSRGTSAHNEQFF. CDR3 DNA: TGTGCCAGCAGCCGAGGGACTAGCGCCCACAATGAGCAGTTCTTC.

The chain recombines TRBV12-3 or TRBV12-4 with TRBJ2-1; 11 nucleotides match TRBD2. CDR3 length: 17 residues. V trimming: 6 bases; J trimming: 5 bases; junction bases outside the gene matches: 12. The CDR3 DNA reads as TGTGCCAGCAGACGTCACTTACTAGCGGGGGTTGACAATGAGCAGTTCTTC. As protein: CASRRHLLAGVDNEQFF.

The table lists this clonotype with many counts. The CDR3 bases are TGTGCCAGCAGTTCCATCGGACAGAGAGGATCACCCCTCCACTTT. Protein product: CASSSIGQRGSPLHF. J is TRBJ1-6 and V is TRBV6-5; D may be TRBD1 (6 bases). With 4 bases removed from V and 10 bases from J, the gap between germline ends came to 17 bases. This CDR3 comprises 15 residues. CDR1 is MNHEY and CDR2 is SVGAGI in the germline V gene.

The genes are TRBV7-2 and TRBJ2-3; TRBD2 agrees at 13 bases. In germline, CDR1 is SGHTA, CDR2 FQGNSA. The CDR3 totals 18 residues. V dropped 5 bases and J dropped 1; count of bases not matched to a gene: 9. The DNA of the CDR3 is TGTGCCAGCAGCCCCCAGCAACTAGCGGGGGGGCGCACAGATACGCAGTATTTT. Translation gives CASSPQQLAGGRTDTQYF.

The J gene is TRBJ1-4, the V gene TRBV7-3; D is unclear. Germline CDR1 is SGHTA and CDR2 is FQGTGA. The V gene lost 2 bases and the J gene lost 2 bases, with 12 bases spanning the gap. The CDR3 has 16 amino acids. The CDR3 protein is CASSLGRPGTNEKLFF. In DNA, the CDR3 is TGTGCCAGCAGCTTAGGCCGGCCTGGGACTAATGAAAAACTGTTTTTT.

The chain combines TRBV6-6 with TRBJ2-7; 7 nucleotides agree with TRBD1. V gave up 5 bases and J gave up 1 base; unmatched junction bases: 5. Per germline, CDR1 MNHNY and CDR2 SVGAGI (reference sequence). This CDR3 is 14 amino acids long. The CDR3, as DNA: TGTGCCAGCAGTAGACCGGGACAGTCCTACGAGCAGTACTTC. This translates into CASSRPGQSYEQYF.

This clonotype occurred many times. CDR3 nucleotides: TGTGCCAGCAGCTTCCGGGGAAGCTCTGGAAACACCATATATTTT. Protein: CASSFRGSSGNTIYF. The V and J genes are TRBV7-6 and TRBJ1-3; D uncertain. Per germline, CDR1 SGHVS and CDR2 FNYEAQ. CDR3 size: 15 residues. The germline V and J ends were trimmed by 3 bases and 0 bases, with 9 bases remaining between them.

This sequence joins TRBV7-9 and TRBJ2-2, with 8 nucleotides matching TRBD1. The junction had 11 bases not matched to a gene; V was cut back by 5 bases and J by 3 bases. CDR1 SEHNR and CDR2 FQNEAQ come from the germline V gene (reference sequence). This CDR3 comprises 17 residues. In DNA form, the CDR3 reads TGTGCCAGCAGCCGAACACCGGGACAGGCCGACACCGGGGAGCTGTTTTTT. Residues: CASSRTPGQADTGELFF.